This entry lists 10 T cell receptor beta chains sequenced from one sample in a study of blood T cells in healthy people across ages. Primed by a sample-barcoded 5' primer and a J-beta primer mix, a second PCR proceeded for 7 to 11 cycles. TCRdb itself ran the 5' RACE reads through MiXCR, one entry per CDR3 protein. The repertoire holds fewer than 800,000 distinct CDR3 sequences, roughly 30% seen once, with 15% to 19% in the top ten. Specimen: blood. The receptors were gathered from a woman of 80 years or more in good health.

In its sample, this clonotype was seen many times. The CDR3 sequence is CASSLPGTGYEQYF. CDR3 in DNA: TGCGCCAGCAGCTTGCCCGGGACAGGATACGAGCAGTACTTC. The J gene is TRBJ2-7, the V gene TRBV5-1; 8 bases are a match to TRBD1. The J segment lost 4 bases and the V segment lost 1 base, leaving 4 bases of the junction unmatched. CDR3 size: 14 residues. The germline V gene encodes CDR1 SGHRS and CDR2 YFSETQ.

Concerning this clonotype itself: A much larger clone lies a single base off, so this may be a read error. The CDR3 bases are TGTGCCAGCAGCGGAGCTAGCGGGGGTGGCGGCAATGAGCAGTACTTC. This gives the protein CASSGASGGGGNEQYF. The chain couples TRBV9 to TRBJ2-5; TRBD2 agrees at 10 bases. This CDR3 has 16 residues. After removal of 3 bases from V and 11 bases from J, the junction contained 16 bases not matched to a gene. In germline, CDR1 is SGDLS, CDR2 YYNGEE. Filled out from reference TRBV9 and TRBJ2-5, the complete variable domain reads DSGVTQTPKHLITATGQRVTLRCSPRSGDLSVYWYQQSLDQGLQFLIQYYNGEERAKGNILERFSAQQFPDLHSELNLSSLELGDSALYFCASSGASGGGGNEQYFGPGTRLLVL.

In its sample, this clonotype was seen many times. The rearrangement links TRBV18 to TRBJ2-1; the match to TRBD1 covers 9 bases. The CDR3 extends over 15 amino acids. Germline CDR1 reads KGHSH; CDR2 reads LQKENI. Trimming cost V 8 bases and J 4 bases; bases outside gene matches: 9. The CDR3, as DNA: TGTGCCAGCAGCCCGGGACAGGGAACTTACAATGAGCAGTTCTTC. Its translation: CASSPGQGTYNEQFF.

The gene calls are TRBV7-8 and TRBJ2-3; TRBD2 is a possible D gene (6 bases). CDR3 size: 15 residues. V was cut by 6 bases and J by 0 bases, with 13 bases left in between. CDR1 and CDR2 (germline): SGHVS, FQNEAQ. The CDR3 DNA reads as TGTGCCAGCAGTCTCTTAGCGGCTAGCACAGATACGCAGTATTTT. It encodes CASSLLAASTDTQYF.

Comments on this clonotype: At one end, the junction sequence differs from germline, possibly due to a read error. The chain links TRBV7-9 to TRBJ1-1; D gene ambiguous. CDR1 SEHNR and CDR2 FQNEAQ come from the germline V gene (reference sequence). The CDR3 is 13 residues long. CDR3 bases: TGTACCAGCAGCCCCGCTGGGTTCACTGAAGCTTTCTTT. It codes for CTSSPAGFTEAFF.

Worth noting for this clonotype: The CDR3 carries no conserved terminal phenylalanine or tryptophan, so it likely arises from a read error. Here the CDR3 reads CASSWENTEAFV. CDR3 DNA: TGCGCCAGCAGCTGGGAGAACACTGAAGCTTTCGTT. The J gene is TRBJ1-1, the V gene TRBV5-1, with unresolved D. V was shortened by 3 bases and J by 1 base, with 4 bases between the two germline ends. Germline CDR1 SGHRS, CDR2 YFSETQ. The CDR3 runs 12 residues.

Many counts were recorded for this clonotype. The rearrangement links TRBV10-3 to TRBJ2-7; D remains unclear. V lost 3 bases and J lost 2, with 2 bases in between. Germline CDR1 is ENHRY and CDR2 is SYGVKD. CDR3 size: 11 residues. The CDR3 sequence: CAISDTYEQYF. CDR3 bases: TGTGCCATCAGTGACACCTACGAGCAGTACTTC.

As DNA, the CDR3 is TGCGCCAGCAGCTTGGAAGCGGGGGGGCCGTACGAGCAGTACTTC. It codes for CASSLEAGGPYEQYF. The chain carries TRBV5-1 and TRBJ2-4; the match to TRBD2 covers 10 bases. The end of the DNA is better explained by TRBJ2-7, so the J call may be wrong. Looked up from germline, CDR1 is SGHRS and CDR2 is YFSETQ. This CDR3 region has 15 residues.

This clonotype was observed many times. The chain uses TRBV10-3 and TRBJ1-5, with D possibly TRBD1 on 5 matching bases. The length of the CDR3 is 20 residues. V lost 0 bases and J 2 bases, leaving 23 bases between the germline ends. Germline V lookup: CDR1 ENHRY, CDR2 SYGVKD. CDR3 amino acids: CAISESTVTDRTLGNQPQHF. The DNA for the CDR3 is TGTGCCATCAGTGAGTCGACGGTGACAGACCGGACCCTTGGCAATCAGCCCCAGCATTTT.

In this sample, this clonotype turned up many times. The chain carries TRBV6-2 or TRBV6-3 and TRBJ1-5; D perhaps matches TRBD1 (6 bases). Between the trimmed V and J ends, which lost 4 bases and 11 bases, there was a span of 12 bases. CDR3 length: 12 amino acids. Looked up from germline, CDR1 is MNHEY and CDR2 is SVGEGT. The CDR3 loop is CASSSGALSQHF. The DNA of the CDR3 is TGTGCCAGCAGTTCAGGGGCCCTATCCCAGCATTTT.